Listed here are 9 T cell receptor beta chains from one sample, sequenced in a study of blood T cells in healthy people across ages. The authors ran a second PCR of about 7 to 12 cycles using a sample-barcoded 5' primer and a J-beta primer mix. TCRdb called the 5' RACE reads again in MiXCR, with one record for every CDR3 protein. The sample lists 780,000 or so distinct CDR3 sequences; 50% to 65% were seen once. Material: blood. The source is a man older than 75 in good health.

This clonotype occurred a few times. The chain recombines TRBV7-2 with TRBJ2-1; D may be TRBD1 (7 bases). This CDR3 is 15 amino acids long. V was cut by 4 bases and J by 4 bases, with 14 bases left in between. Germline CDR1 SGHTA, CDR2 FQGNSA. CDR3 DNA: TGTGCCAGCAGCTCCGGACAGGCGGGGTACAATGAGCAGTTCTTC. It is translated as CASSSGQAGYNEQFF.

This clonotype has more than one count but fewer than ten. The chain carries TRBV9 and TRBJ2-1, with D maybe TRBD2 (6 bases). V lost 2 bases and J lost 2, with 14 bases in between. The CDR3 length is 16 residues. Germline CDR1 and CDR2: SGDLS and YYNGEE. The DNA for the CDR3 is TGTGCCAGCAGCGTTATGGCTAGCGCAGCCTACAATGAGCAGTTCTTC. Protein product: CASSVMASAAYNEQFF. Looking up the rest from reference TRBV9 and TRBJ2-1 gives the full variable domain: DSGVTQTPKHLITATGQRVTLRCSPRSGDLSVYWYQQSLDQGLQFLIQYYNGEERAKGNILERFSAQQFPDLHSELNLSSLELGDSALYFCASSVMASAAYNEQFFGPGTRLTVL.

The chain links TRBV6-6 to TRBJ2-3, with 10 bases aligning to TRBD2. Germline V gives CDR1 MNHNY, CDR2 SVGAGI (reference sequence). V lost 5 bases and J lost 14; bases outside the gene matches: 13. The CDR3 is 14 amino acids. The CDR3 nucleotides are TGTGCCAGCAGTCCAGGGACTAGCGTGCGATACGCGTATTTT. It is translated as CASSPGTSVRYAYF.

Turning to this clonotype: One junction end does not reproduce the germline sequence, and a read error may be involved. The V gene is TRBV5-1, the J gene TRBJ1-4; D gene ambiguous. The V gene's germline CDR1 is SGHRS and CDR2 YFSETQ. This CDR3 comprises 14 residues. CDR3 residues: CASSFMGPEGYAYF. As DNA, the CDR3 is TGCGCCAGCAGCTTCATGGGCCCTGAGGGATACGCGTATTTT.

The CDR3 bases are TGCGCCAGCAGCCAAGATAGTATGCCAAACTATGGCTACACCTTC. This codes for CASSQDSMPNYGYTF. The chain recombines TRBV21-1 with TRBJ1-2. TRBV21-1 is deemed a pseudogene. The CDR3 covers 15 residues.

Comments on this clonotype: The junction shows a germline mismatch at one end, possibly a read error. The J gene is TRBJ2-5, the V gene TRBV29-1, with TRBD1 matching 7 bases. The CDR3 loop spans 13 amino acids. Looked up from germline, CDR1 is SQVTM and CDR2 is ANQGSEA. DNA for the CDR3: TGCAGCGTTGATCCGACAGGGTCGGAGATCCAGTACTTC. Protein product: CSVDPTGSEIQYF.

This clonotype came up a few times. The chain's CDR3 is CASSPLNTGEGANEQYF. DNA for the CDR3: TGTGCCAGCTCACCACTGAACACGGGGGAAGGAGCCAACGAGCAGTACTTC. J is TRBJ2-5 and V is TRBV18; possibly TRBD2 for D (6 bases). The last part of the DNA fits TRBJ2-7 better; the J call may be wrong. This CDR3 region has 17 residues. Germline CDR1 reads KGHSH; CDR2 reads LQKENI.

The chain recombines TRBV10-3 with TRBJ1-2; 7 bases are shared with TRBD1. This CDR3 is built from 12 residues. Germline CDR1 is ENHRY and CDR2 is SYGVKD. V was clipped by 6 bases and J by 3 bases; unmatched bases: 1. The CDR3 loop is CAISQGDYGYTF. For the CDR3, the DNA is TGTGCCATCAGCCAGGGGGACTATGGCTACACCTTC.

Only a few counts were recorded for this clonotype. V gene TRBV12-3 or TRBV12-4 combines with J gene TRBJ2-7; 10 bases map to TRBD2. V lost 5 bases to trimming and J lost 2 bases; unmatched junction nucleotides: 6. This CDR3 spans 15 amino acids. The CDR3 reads CASSIGLAEAYEQYF. DNA of the CDR3: TGTGCCAGCAGTATCGGACTAGCGGAGGCCTACGAGCAGTACTTC.